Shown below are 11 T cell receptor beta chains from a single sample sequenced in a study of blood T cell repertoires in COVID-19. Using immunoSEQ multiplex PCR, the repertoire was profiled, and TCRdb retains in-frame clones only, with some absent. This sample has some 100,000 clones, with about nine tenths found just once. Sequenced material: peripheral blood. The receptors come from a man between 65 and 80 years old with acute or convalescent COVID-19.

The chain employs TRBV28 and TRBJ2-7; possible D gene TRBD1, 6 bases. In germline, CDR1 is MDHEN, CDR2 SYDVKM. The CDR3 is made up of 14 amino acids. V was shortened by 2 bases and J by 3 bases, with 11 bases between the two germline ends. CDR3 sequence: CASSLGDKIYEQYF. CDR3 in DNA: TGTGCCAGCAGTTTAGGGGACAAGATCTACGAGCAGTACTTC.

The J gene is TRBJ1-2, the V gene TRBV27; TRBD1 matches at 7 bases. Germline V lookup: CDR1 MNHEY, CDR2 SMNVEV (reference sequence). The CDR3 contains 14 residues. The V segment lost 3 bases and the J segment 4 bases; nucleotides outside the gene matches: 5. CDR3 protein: CASSLTGRTYGYTF. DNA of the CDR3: TGTGCCAGCAGTTTGACAGGGAGGACCTATGGCTACACCTTC.

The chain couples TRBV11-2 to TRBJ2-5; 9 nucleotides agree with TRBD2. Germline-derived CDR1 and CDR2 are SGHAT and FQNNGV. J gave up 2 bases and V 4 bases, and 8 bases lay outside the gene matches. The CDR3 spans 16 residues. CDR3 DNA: TGTGCCAGCAGCTGGAGTAGCGGGGGAGCGCAAGAGACCCAGTACTTC. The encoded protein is CASSWSSGGAQETQYF.

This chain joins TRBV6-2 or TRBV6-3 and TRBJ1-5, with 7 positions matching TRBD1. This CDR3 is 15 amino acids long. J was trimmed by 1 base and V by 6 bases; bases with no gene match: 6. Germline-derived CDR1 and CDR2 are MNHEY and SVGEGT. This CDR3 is CASSPGGRSNQPQHF. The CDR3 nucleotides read TGTGCCAGCAGCCCAGGGGGACGGAGCAATCAGCCCCAGCATTTT.

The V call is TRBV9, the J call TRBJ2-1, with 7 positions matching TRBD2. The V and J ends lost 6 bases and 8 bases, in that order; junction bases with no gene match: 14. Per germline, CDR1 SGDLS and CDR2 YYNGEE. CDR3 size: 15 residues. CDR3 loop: CASTPWGSRGDEQFF. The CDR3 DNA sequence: TGTGCCAGCACCCCCTGGGGGAGCCGGGGGGATGAGCAGTTCTTC. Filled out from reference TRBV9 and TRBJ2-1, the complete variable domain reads DSGVTQTPKHLITATGQRVTLRCSPRSGDLSVYWYQQSLDQGLQFLIQYYNGEERAKGNILERFSAQQFPDLHSELNLSSLELGDSALYFCASTPWGSRGDEQFFGPGTRLTVL.

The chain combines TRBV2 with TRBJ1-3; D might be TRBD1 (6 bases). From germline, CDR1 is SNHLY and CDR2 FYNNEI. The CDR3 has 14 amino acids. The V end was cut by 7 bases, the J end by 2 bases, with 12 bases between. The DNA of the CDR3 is TGTGCCAGCAAAATTGACAGGCCTGGAAACACCATATATTTT. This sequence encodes CASKIDRPGNTIYF.

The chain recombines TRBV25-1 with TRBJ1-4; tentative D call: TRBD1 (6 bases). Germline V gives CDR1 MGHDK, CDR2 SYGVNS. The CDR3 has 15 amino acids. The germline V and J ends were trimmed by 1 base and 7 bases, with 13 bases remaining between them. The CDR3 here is CASSESQQGAEKLFF. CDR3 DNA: TGTGCCAGCAGTGAATCTCAACAGGGCGCTGAAAAACTGTTTTTT.

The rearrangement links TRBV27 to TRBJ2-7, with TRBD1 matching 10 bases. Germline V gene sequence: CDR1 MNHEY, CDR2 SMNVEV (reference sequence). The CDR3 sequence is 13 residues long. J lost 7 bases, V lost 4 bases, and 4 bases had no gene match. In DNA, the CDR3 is TGTGCCAGCAGTTCCGGGACAGGGGTAGAGCAGTACTTC. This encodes CASSSGTGVEQYF.

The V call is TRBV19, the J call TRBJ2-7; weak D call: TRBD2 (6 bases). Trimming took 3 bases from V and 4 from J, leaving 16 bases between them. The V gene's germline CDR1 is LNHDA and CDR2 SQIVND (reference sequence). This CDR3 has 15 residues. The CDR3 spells CASSILGGSPYEQYF. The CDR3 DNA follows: TGTGCCAGTAGTATTCTGGGGGGAAGCCCGTACGAGCAGTACTTC. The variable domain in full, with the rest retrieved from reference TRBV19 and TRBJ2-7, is DGGITQSPKYLFRKEGQNVTLSCEQNLNHDAMYWYRQDPGQGLRLIYYSQIVNDFQKGDIAEGYSVSREKKESFPLTVTSAQKNPTAFYLCASSILGGSPYEQYFGPGTRLTVT.

CDR3 sequence: CASGGGMRPDEQFF. The CDR3 DNA reads as TGTGCCAGTGGGGGGGGGATGCGCCCGGATGAGCAGTTCTTC. J is TRBJ2-1 and V is TRBV27; 7 nucleotides match TRBD2. The CDR3 contains 14 residues. Germline V CDR1 and CDR2: MNHEY, SMNVEV (reference sequence). With 9 bases clipped from V and 8 bases from J, the junction kept 13 bases outside the gene matches.

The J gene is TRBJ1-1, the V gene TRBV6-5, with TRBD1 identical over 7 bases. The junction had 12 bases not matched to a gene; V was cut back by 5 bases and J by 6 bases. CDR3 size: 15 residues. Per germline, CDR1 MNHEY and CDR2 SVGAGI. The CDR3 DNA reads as TGTGCCAGCAGTAAAAGTGACAGGGTAGGCGCTGAAGCTTTCTTT. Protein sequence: CASSKSDRVGAEAFF.